This T cell receptor beta chain was observed in a study of T cell repertoires in cytomegalovirus infection. At the level of the study: HLA-B-restricted CMV epitopes that are well studied, plus recently identified HLA-C-restricted ones, were used by the study. Indicated by public TCR beta signatures were CMV infection and matching HLA type.

The CDR3 extends over 12 amino acids. Per germline, CDR1 MNHNY and CDR2 SVGAGI (reference sequence). V shed 7 bases and J shed 7 bases, with 14 bases lying between them. A word on this clonotype: What it recognizes is unknown.

Study-level findings and limits: Within the response measured ex vivo, HLA-C-restricted CMV-specific TCR beta clonotypes were dominant.

TCRdb used MiXCR to reprocess the reads, holding one entry per CDR3 protein. Of about 52,000 distinct CDR3 sequences in the sample, around a fifth were seen once. Sequences were derived from CD8+ T cells from cultured PBMCs, sampled from culture after CMV antigen stimulation. The clonotype originates from a human donor in good health (CMV status not recorded). Some clones in this sample may be carry-over from other donors' samples. This chain uses TRBV6-6 with TRBJ2-7; D is possibly TRBD2 (6 bases). CDR3 nucleotide sequence: TGTGCCAGCACGAGGGGACGGGAGGAGCAGTACTTC. Protein: CASTRGREEQYF.